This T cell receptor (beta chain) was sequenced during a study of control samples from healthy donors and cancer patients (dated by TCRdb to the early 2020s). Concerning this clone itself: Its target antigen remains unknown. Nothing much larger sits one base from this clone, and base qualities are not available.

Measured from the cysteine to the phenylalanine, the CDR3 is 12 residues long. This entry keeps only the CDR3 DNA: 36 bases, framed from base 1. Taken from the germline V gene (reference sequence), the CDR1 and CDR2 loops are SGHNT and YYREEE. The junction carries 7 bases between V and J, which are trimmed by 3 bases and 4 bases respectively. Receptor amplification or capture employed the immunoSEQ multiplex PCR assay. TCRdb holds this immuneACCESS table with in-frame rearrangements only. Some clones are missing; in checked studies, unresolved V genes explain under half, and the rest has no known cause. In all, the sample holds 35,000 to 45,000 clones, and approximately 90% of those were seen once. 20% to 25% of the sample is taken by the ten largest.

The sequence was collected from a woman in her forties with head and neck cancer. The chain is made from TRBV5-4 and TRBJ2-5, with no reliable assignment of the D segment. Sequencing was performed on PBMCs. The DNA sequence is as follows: TGTGCCAGCAGCTCTCTAGGAGAGACCCAGTACTTC. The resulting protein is CASSSLGETQYF. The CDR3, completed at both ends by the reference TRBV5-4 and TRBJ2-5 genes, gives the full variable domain ETGVTQSPTHLIKTRGQQVTLRCSSQSGHNTVSWYQQALGQGPQFIFQYYREEENGRGNFPPRFSGLQFPNYSSELNVNALELDDSALYLCASSSLGETQYFGPGTRLLVL.